This T cell receptor (beta chain) came from a study of CD8+ T cells in alopecia areata. General study findings and limits: Although TCR sharing was seen in mice, sharing across patients was less clear, possibly for HLA-related reasons. On tofacitinib, scalp clonality and expanded CD8+ clones among top 100 fell significantly.

In germline, CDR1 is MGHDK, CDR2 SYGVNS. The CDR3 has 14 amino acids. Between the trimmed V and J ends, which lost 5 bases and 0 bases, there was a span of 10 bases. This clone was detected a few times. The antigen is unknown. The treatment: oral pan-JAK inhibitor, 5-10 mg twice daily. Investigators isolated RNA and reverse transcribed it into cDNA to act as the sequencing template. The assay was immunoSEQ multiplex PCR, and TCRdb's table has in-frame clones only and misses some. The table records 200,000 to 250,000 clones, around 57% of them present only once. The rearrangement joins TRBV25-1 to TRBJ2-5, with D unclear. This receptor was identified in a human donor with alopecia areata. Material: CD4+ T cells sorted from blood, obtained at week 4, from a patient treated with tofacitinib. The CDR3 spells CASSRHQYQETQYF. CDR3 DNA sequence: TGTGCCAGCAGTCGACACCAGTACCAAGAGACCCAGTACTTC.